Given below is one T cell receptor beta chain in context. J lost 8 bases, V lost 0 bases, and 0 bases had no gene match. Germline V gives CDR1 SGDLS, CDR2 YYNGEE. This CDR3 is built from 15 residues. These data come from a study of blood T cell repertoires in COVID-19. Study details: Acute and convalescent COVID-19 specimens originated in the United States, Italy and Spain. From T cells, B-cell-depleted T cells, or PBMCs came the material, which was cDNA or gDNA.

Original processing notes: Reference gene primers were amplified, and this amplification served to estimate nucleated cell counts. TCRdb's copy holds only in-frame clones and misses some; the assay was immunoSEQ multiplex PCR. The V and J calls and clone size are taken from that table; D and trimming were inferred from the DNA. The sample includes fewer than 110,000 clones, 85% to 95% of them seen just once. The chain has TRBV9 and TRBJ2-1; 15 nucleotides agree with TRBD2. The source material was peripheral blood. The origin of this receptor is a man aged 50 or older with active COVID-19. The CDR3 sequence is CASSVGTSGRDEQFF. CDR3 nucleotides: TGTGCCAGCAGCGTAGGGACTAGCGGGAGGGATGAGCAGTTCTTC.